This entry lists 22 T cell receptor beta chains sequenced from one sample in a study of read filtering for tumor transcriptome and immune sequencing. This library used 300 to 450 ng RNA and molecular barcoded adaptors spanning alpha/delta and beta/gamma chains. TCRdb reanalysed the reads using MiXCR and keeps one entry per CDR3 protein. Among about 57,000 distinct CDR3 sequences listed, 20% to 25% were seen once. Sample: a population of CD138-negative cells sorted from bone marrow. Receptors were obtained from a donor aged 40 or over with multiple myeloma.

This clonotype was observed many times. The rearrangement joins TRBV7-3 to TRBJ2-3, with 7 bases lining up with TRBD2. This CDR3 spans 15 amino acids. V lost 6 bases to trimming and J lost 1 base; unmatched junction nucleotides: 7. CDR1 SGHTA and CDR2 FQGTGA come from the germline V gene. CDR3 DNA sequence: TGTGCCAGCAGTCCTGACAGCGGGGGCACAGATACGCAGTATTTT. This translates into CASSPDSGGTDTQYF.

This clonotype was recorded at least ten times. V and J are TRBV7-9 and TRBJ2-7; 12 positions agree with TRBD1. Losses at the gene ends were 4 bases for V and 6 bases for J; bases not matched to a gene: 1. Germline V lookup: CDR1 SEHNR, CDR2 FQNEAQ (reference sequence). The CDR3 covers 13 residues. CDR3 sequence (DNA): TGTGCCAGCAGCTGGGACAGGGGGCGCGAGCAGTACTTC. Its translation: CASSWDRGREQYF.

This clonotype was detected ten times or more. This sequence joins TRBV14 and TRBJ2-1, with TRBD2 matching over 8 bases. The V segment lost 0 bases and the J segment 0 bases; nucleotides outside the gene matches: 16. The CDR3 is 21 residues long. The germline V gene has CDR1 SGHDN and CDR2 FVKESK. Here the CDR3 DNA reads TGTGCCAGCAGCCAAGATTGCTCAGGGCCTAGCGGGCCTTGCTCCTACAATGAGCAGTTCTTC. Translated: CASSQDCSGPSGPCSYNEQFF. Combining the CDR3 with reference TRBV14 and TRBJ2-1 gives the whole variable domain EAGVTQFPSHSVIEKGQTVTLRCDPISGHDNLYWYRRVMGKEIKFLLHFVKESKQDESGMPNNRFLAERTGGTYSTLKVQPAELEDSGVYFCASSQDCSGPSGPCSYNEQFFGPGTRLTVL.

This clonotype turned up a few times. The chain links TRBV6-1 to TRBJ1-1, with a possible D match to TRBD1 (5 bases). The CDR3 contains 15 residues. Germline values: CDR1 MNHNS, CDR2 SASEGT. V was trimmed by 6 bases and J by 4 bases, leaving 18 bases between them. This CDR3 is CASSRPQGGGTEAFF. CDR3 DNA: TGTGCCAGCAGCCGACCTCAGGGAGGAGGCACTGAAGCTTTCTTT.

Worth noting for this clonotype: This may be a read error: a much more frequent sequence differs by one nucleotide. This chain uses TRBV7-8 with TRBJ2-2; no clear D. Trimming stripped 6 bases from V and 2 bases from J, with 10 bases between. The CDR3 contains 14 residues. The V gene's germline CDR1 is SGHVS and CDR2 FQNEAQ. This CDR3 is CASSQSYNTGELFF. For the CDR3, the DNA is TGTGCCAGCAGTCAAAGCTATAACACCGGGGAGCTGTTTTTT.

This clonotype has a count of ten or more. The J gene is TRBJ2-3, the V gene TRBV5-1; possibly TRBD2 for D (5 bases). Germline V gene lookup returns CDR1 SGHRS and CDR2 YFSETQ. The CDR3 loop spans 15 amino acids. The V end lost 2 bases, the J end lost 6 bases, and 16 bases lay between the germline ends. CDR3: CASSFEGISVDTQYF. CDR3 coding DNA: TGCGCCAGCAGCTTTGAGGGTATTTCAGTCGATACGCAGTATTTT. Full variable domain (outside the CDR3, taken from reference TRBV5-1 and TRBJ2-3): KAGVTQTPRYLIKTRGQQVTLSCSPISGHRSVSWYQQTPGQGLQFLFEYFSETQRNKGNFPGRFSGRQFSNSRSEMNVSTLELGDSALYLCASSFEGISVDTQYFGPGTRLTVL.

About this clonotype itself: This may come from a read error, since a much larger clone is one base off. The chain uses TRBV5-6 and TRBJ2-1; the match to TRBD2 covers 12 bases. Germline V gene lookup returns CDR1 SGHDT and CDR2 YYEEEE. The CDR3 extends over 17 amino acids. The CDR3 nucleotides read TGTGCCAGCAGCGGACTAGCGGGATCAACCTCCTACAGTGAGCAGTTCTTC. Translating it yields CASSGLAGSTSYSEQFF.

This clonotype was detected only a few times. The rearrangement links TRBV7-2 to TRBJ2-5; 11 bases map to TRBD2. This CDR3 contains 17 residues. Germline V lookup: CDR1 SGHTA, CDR2 FQGNSA. V was clipped by 1 base and J by 5 bases; unmatched bases: 9. CDR3 sequence: CASSLGSGGAFRETQYF. Written as DNA, the CDR3 is TGTGCCAGCAGCTTAGGTAGCGGGGGGGCTTTCAGGGAGACCCAGTACTTC.

Note on this clonotype: This may stem from a read error, because a much larger clone lies one nucleotide away. The DNA of the CDR3 is TGCGCCAGCAGCTTGGCACCGGACAGGGTAGACTGCACCTTC. Residues: CASSLAPDRVDCTF. The chain couples TRBV5-1 to TRBJ1-2; 8 bases match TRBD1. V lost 0 bases to trimming and J lost 13 bases; unmatched junction nucleotides: 11. Germline V gene sequence: CDR1 SGHRS, CDR2 YFSETQ. The CDR3 is 14 residues long.

The J gene is TRBJ2-3, the V gene TRBV12-3 or TRBV12-4; D uncertain. CDR3 length: 13 amino acids. V was cut by 6 bases and J by 2 bases, with 9 bases left in between. In nucleotides, the CDR3 is TGTGCCAGCAGCCACCTAAACACAGATACGCAGTATTTT. Protein: CASSHLNTDTQYF.

J is TRBJ1-4 and V is TRBV6-5, with D unclear. V lost 6 bases and J lost 7, with 15 bases in between. The CDR3 contains 14 residues. The germline CDR1 and CDR2 sequences are MNHEY and SVGAGI. The CDR3 sequence is CASSPPGRTEKLFF. The CDR3 region has the DNA TGTGCCAGCAGCCCCCCCGGGCGGACTGAAAAACTGTTTTTT.

This clonotype was observed many times. This chain's CDR3 is CASSLDTYEQYF. The CDR3 nucleotides are TGCGCCAGCAGCTTGGATACCTACGAGCAGTACTTC. This chain uses TRBV5-1 with TRBJ2-7; D gene ambiguous. The CDR3 spans 12 residues. The V gene lost 0 bases and the J gene lost 2 bases, with 3 bases spanning the gap. CDR1 is SGHRS, CDR2 YFSETQ, per germline.

A note on this clonotype: This sequence may be a read error, since a much larger clone differs from it by one base. The chain uses TRBV7-3 and TRBJ2-3; weak D call: TRBD2 (7 bases). The CDR3 is 16 residues long. V lost 7 bases and J 3 bases, leaving 20 bases between the germline ends. Germline V gene lookup returns CDR1 SGHTA and CDR2 FQGTGA. CDR3 residues: CASNLGRGGDTDTQYF. CDR3 bases: TGTGCCAGCAACTTGGGCCGAGGGGGGGATACAGATACGCAGTATTTT.

This clonotype was counted many times. The rearrangement joins TRBV7-9 to TRBJ2-1; a weak D match, TRBD1 (5 bases). Trimming took 3 bases from V and 6 from J, leaving 9 bases between them. CDR3 length: 13 residues. CDR1 is SEHNR, CDR2 FQNEAQ, per germline (reference sequence). The chain's CDR3 is CASSFQGFNEQFF. CDR3 coding DNA: TGTGCCAGCAGCTTCCAGGGATTCAATGAGCAGTTCTTC.

With regard to this clonotype: The junction shows a germline mismatch at one end, possibly a read error. The chain uses TRBV6-1 and TRBJ2-1, with TRBD1 matching 7 bases. The CDR3 runs 16 residues. Looked up from germline, CDR1 is MNHNS and CDR2 is SASEGT. The CDR3, as DNA: TGTGCCAGCAGTCCTCCGGGACAGTCTCTCTACGATGAGCAGTTCTTC. Residues: CASSPPGQSLYDEQFF.

This clonotype was recorded at least ten times. This CDR3 reads CASSSKSGANTGELFF. CDR3 bases: TGTGCCAGCAGCTCTAAAAGCGGGGCGAACACCGGGGAGCTGTTTTTT. The chain combines TRBV11-3 with TRBJ2-2; 7 bases fit TRBD2. Germline V gene lookup returns CDR1 SGHNT and CDR2 YENEEA. This CDR3 has 16 amino acids. Trimming at V came to 4 bases and at J to 0 bases, leaving 5 bases not matched to a gene.

Points on this clonotype: One end of the junction fails to match germline, which may point to a read error. This chain connects TRBV4-1 to TRBJ2-7; no reliable D call. The CDR3 has 15 amino acids. Germline-derived CDR1 and CDR2 are MGHRA and YSYEKL. The CDR3 region has the DNA TGCGCCAGCAGCCAAGAATCCGATGAATCCTTCGAGCAGTACTTC. Amino acid sequence: CASSQESDESFEQYF.

This clonotype was seen at least ten times. This chain joins TRBV27 and TRBJ1-5; TRBD1 is a possible D gene (6 bases). The V end was cut by 5 bases, the J end by 10 bases, with 15 bases between. Germline V CDR1 and CDR2: MNHEY, SMNVEV (reference sequence). CDR3 length: 13 amino acids. As DNA, the CDR3 is TGTGCCAGCAGTCTCACCTGGGGGCAACCCCAGCATTTT. Translated, it gives CASSLTWGQPQHF.

Ten or more counts support this clonotype. V usage is TRBV11-2 and J usage is TRBJ1-4; D is ambiguous. V shed 2 bases and J shed 3 bases, with 7 bases lying between them. The CDR3 runs 14 residues. Germline V gene data show CDR1 as SGHAT and CDR2 as FQNNGV. In DNA form, the CDR3 reads TGTGCCAGCAGCTTATTCGGCGCTAATGAAAAACTGTTTTTT. Amino acids: CASSLFGANEKLFF.

The chain employs TRBV19 and TRBJ1-5; tentative D call: TRBD1 (5 bases). The length of the CDR3 is 13 residues. Trimming took 2 bases from V and 7 from J, leaving 9 bases between them. Germline loops: CDR1 LNHDA, CDR2 SQIVND (reference sequence). The CDR3 protein is CASSIRGGQPQHF. As DNA, the CDR3 is TGTGCCAGTAGTATAAGGGGAGGGCAGCCCCAGCATTTT.

This clonotype was recorded many times. V gene TRBV29-1 combines with J gene TRBJ2-2, with D unresolved. The V end was cut by 1 base, the J end by 0 bases, with 9 bases between. CDR1 and CDR2 (germline): SQVTM, ANQGSEA. The CDR3 runs 15 residues. CDR3 amino acids: CSVEVAHSNTGELFF. CDR3 bases: TGCAGCGTTGAAGTGGCGCATTCGAACACCGGGGAGCTGTTTTTT.

Comments on this clonotype: Being one base from a much bigger clone, this may be a read error. The gene calls are TRBV29-1 and TRBJ1-1; 12 bases map to TRBD1. Unmatched junction bases numbered 6, after V lost 4 bases and J lost 3 bases. This CDR3 spans 15 amino acids. Germline CDR1 is SQVTM and CDR2 is ANQGSEA. CDR3 amino acids: CSVGGQGAGYTEAFF. The CDR3 DNA is TGCAGCGTTGGGGGACAGGGGGCAGGGTACACTGAAGCTTTCTTT.